This T cell receptor beta chain was sequenced in a study of blood T cell repertoires in COVID-19. Turning to the study itself: Whether acute or convalescent, the COVID-19 samples came from the United States, Italy and Spain.

This clone was observed a single time. In the original workflow: Nucleated cell counts were estimated from reference gene primer amplification. TCRdb's copy holds only in-frame clones and misses some; the assay was immunoSEQ multiplex PCR. V and J calls and clone size are given by that table; D and trimming were obtained from the DNA. The table lists about 400,000 clones, roughly 90% of them singletons. Each recovered donor of Cohort 3 presented with two negative PCRs, clearance, or symptom resolution. This receptor was obtained from a young woman who had recovered from COVID-19. The sequenced sample was PBMCs or T cells enriched from blood (not recorded which).

CDR3 in amino acids: CASSAETSGYSYEQYF. The DNA of the CDR3 is TGTGCCAGCAGTGCGGAAACTAGCGGATACTCCTACGAGCAGTACTTC. J is TRBJ2-7 and V is TRBV2, with 8 bases matching TRBD2. Germline-derived CDR1 and CDR2 are SNHLY and FYNNEI. V lost 4 bases, J lost 0 bases, and 8 bases stayed unmatched. CDR3 length equals 16 residues.